The 14 T cell receptor beta chains in this list originate from one sample, sequenced in a study of blood T cell repertoires in COVID-19. Sequenced by immunoSEQ multiplex PCR; TCRdb stores in-frame clones only, minus some. This table has more than 60,000 clones, 80% appearing once. The sequencing input was peripheral blood. These receptors all stem from a man aged 60 to 75 with active or convalescent COVID-19.

The V and J genes are TRBV24-1 and TRBJ1-6; tentative D call: TRBD1 (5 bases). The germline V and J ends were trimmed by 10 bases and 3 bases, with 15 bases remaining between them. The CDR3 is 15 amino acids. CDR1 is KGHDR and CDR2 is SFDVKD in the germline V gene. CDR3 loop: CATTGGEFYNSPLHF. The DNA of the CDR3 is TGTGCCACAACTGGGGGGGAGTTCTATAATTCACCCCTCCACTTT.

The J gene is TRBJ2-3, the V gene TRBV7-3, with 7 bases identical to TRBD2. With V trimmed by 5 bases and J by 4 bases, 6 bases remained unmatched. CDR1 is SGHTA and CDR2 is FQGTGA in the germline V gene. This CDR3 spans 14 amino acids. The CDR3: CASSVNSGSDTQYF. The CDR3 DNA follows: TGTGCCAGCAGCGTGAATAGCGGGTCAGATACGCAGTATTTT.

The rearrangement joins TRBV14 to TRBJ2-7, with a tentative D call TRBD2 (7 bases). Per the germline V gene, CDR1 is SGHDN and CDR2 is FVKESK. V lost 3 bases and J 2 bases, leaving 11 bases between the germline ends. The CDR3 covers 14 residues. The CDR3 spells CASSQRGGAYEQYF. For the CDR3, the DNA is TGTGCCAGCAGCCAGAGGGGGGGGGCCTACGAGCAGTACTTC.

This clone was detected only once. The rearrangement uses TRBV7-2 and TRBJ1-1; perhaps TRBD1 as D (5 bases). Germline V gene data show CDR1 as SGHTA and CDR2 as FQGNSA. The CDR3 covers 11 residues. Trimming pared 7 bases from V and 10 bases from J, leaving 13 bases between. Written as DNA, the CDR3 is TGTGCCAGCACCTTCGGGGGTCCAGCTTTCTTT. This codes for CASTFGGPAFF. The entire variable domain, with the rest obtained from reference TRBV7-2 and TRBJ1-1, is as follows: GAGVSQSPSNKVTEKGKDVELRCDPISGHTALYWYRQSLGQGLEFLIYFQGNSAPDKSGLPSDRFSAERTGGSVSTLTIQRTQQEDSAVYLCASTFGGPAFFGQGTRLTVV.

This chain uses TRBV6-6 with TRBJ1-2, with a possible D match to TRBD1 (5 bases). V lost 9 bases, J lost 8 bases, and 13 bases lay in between. This CDR3 is 11 amino acids long. Germline V lookup: CDR1 MNHNY, CDR2 SVGAGI (reference sequence). CDR3 protein: CASTGGGGYTF. The CDR3 DNA is TGTGCCAGTACGGGGGGGGGAGGCTACACCTTC.

CDR3 nucleotides: TGCGCCAGCAGCCAAGCCCAGCAACTCTCCCGGGGCAATGAGCAGTTCTTC. Its protein product is CASSQAQQLSRGNEQFF. The chain is built from TRBV4-1 and TRBJ2-1, with D possibly matching TRBD2 (5 bases). CDR1 is MGHRA, CDR2 YSYEKL, per germline. The ends were cut back, 1 base at V and 6 bases at J, with 19 bases in the middle. The CDR3 covers 17 residues.

V gene TRBV5-1 combines with J gene TRBJ2-1; D is undetermined. Per the germline V gene, CDR1 is SGHRS and CDR2 is YFSETQ. The CDR3 sequence is 14 residues long. Trimming removed 4 bases at V and 2 bases at J, with 10 bases between. DNA of the CDR3: TGCGCCAGCAGCGCCGACTCTACCTACAATGAGCAGTTCTTC. It specifies CASSADSTYNEQFF.

The J gene is TRBJ2-1, the V gene TRBV7-9, with 9 bases aligning to TRBD1. The junction had 11 bases not matched to a gene; V was cut back by 7 bases and J by 7 bases. This CDR3 has 15 amino acids. CDR1 is SEHNR and CDR2 is FQNEAQ in the germline V gene (reference sequence). The CDR3 DNA is TGTGCCAGCACCACCGGGACAGGGACTATGAATGAGCAGTTCTTC. It codes for CASTTGTGTMNEQFF.

The chain has TRBV6-5 and TRBJ1-2; 8 bases align to TRBD1. CDR3 length: 12 residues. The V and J ends lost 11 bases and 4 bases, in that order; junction bases with no gene match: 6. Germline V CDR1 and CDR2: MNHEY, SVGAGI. CDR3 protein: CAASGGTYGYTF. DNA for the CDR3: TGTGCCGCCTCAGGGGGCACCTATGGCTACACCTTC.

This clone appeared a few times. The V and J genes are TRBV5-4 and TRBJ2-7; D not resolved. Trimming left V 2 bases short and J 7 bases short, with 13 bases between. Germline V CDR1 and CDR2: SGHNT, YYREEE (reference sequence). CDR3 length: 13 residues. The chain's CDR3 is CASSFPPRWEQYF. The CDR3 nucleotides are TGTGCCAGCAGCTTCCCCCCCCGGTGGGAGCAGTACTTC. Using reference TRBV5-4 and TRBJ2-7 for the parts outside the CDR3, the full variable domain is ETGVTQSPTHLIKTRGQQVTLRCSSQSGHNTVSWYQQALGQGPQFIFQYYREEENGRGNFPPRFSGLQFPNYSSELNVNALELDDSALYLCASSFPPRWEQYFGPGTRLTVT.

The rearrangement joins TRBV11-3 to TRBJ2-4, with 8 bases matching TRBD2. This CDR3 is built from 13 residues. V trimming: 1 base; J trimming: 12 bases; junction bases outside the gene matches: 5. CDR1 is SGHNT and CDR2 is YENEEA in the germline V gene. CDR3 in amino acids: CASSLGRGEDQYF. CDR3 in DNA: TGTGCCAGCAGCTTAGGGCGGGGGGAGGATCAGTACTTC.

The chain employs TRBV2 and TRBJ1-2, with D possibly TRBD1 on 5 matching bases. Trimming removed 6 bases from V and 8 bases from J, with 10 bases in between. The CDR3 contains 11 residues. Germline V gene data show CDR1 as SNHLY and CDR2 as FYNNEI. DNA of the CDR3: TGTGCCAGCAGCATACAGGAGGGCTACACCTTC. Translated, it gives CASSIQEGYTF.

A single count supports this clone. The same CDR3 is also encoded by other DNA sequences in this sample. The genes are TRBV6-4 and TRBJ1-1, with a weak D call TRBD1 (5 bases). Germline V gene sequence: CDR1 MRHNA, CDR2 SNTAGT. Trimming removed 5 bases from V and 1 base from J, with 8 bases in between. The CDR3 loop spans 13 amino acids. The CDR3 DNA is TGTGCCAGCAGTCGAACAGGGAACACTGAAGCTTTCTTT. Its translation is CASSRTGNTEAFF.

This CDR3 is CASSSQGTSYEQYF. Here the CDR3 DNA reads TGTGCCAGTAGTAGCCAGGGCACCTCCTACGAGCAGTACTTC. This chain uses TRBV19 with TRBJ2-7; a weak D match, TRBD1 (5 bases). This CDR3 has 14 residues. Deletions cut 4 bases from V and 0 bases from J, with 10 bases between. In germline, CDR1 is LNHDA, CDR2 SQIVND (reference sequence).